This T cell receptor (beta chain) was recorded in a study of cytomegalovirus exposure and HLA in healthy donors. As for the study in general: Across 350 to 500 genotyped donors, 81% landed in the Caucasian-associated ancestry cluster.

PCR primers comprised 60 Vbeta and 13 Jbeta primers. TCRdb keeps only in-frame clones here, not all; method: immunoSEQ multiplex PCR. The table has about 130,000 clones, about two thirds seen once. In the case of this clone: No antigen is known for it.

Whole-study findings and limits: The study put around 180 TCR beta chains on its list as cytomegalovirus-associated.

The sequence was obtained from a human donor in good health. The material sequenced was PBMCs.

The CDR3 DNA follows: TGTGCCAGCAGCTCCATTTCACGGGGGGTAGGGTCAGATACGCAGTATTTT. This codes for CASSSISRGVGSDTQYF. V is TRBV7-2 and J is TRBJ2-3; 7 bases map to TRBD2. This CDR3 spans 17 amino acids. The J segment lost 4 bases and the V segment lost 4 bases, leaving 14 bases of the junction unmatched. CDR1 and CDR2 (germline): SGHTA, FQGNSA.